This section outlines one TCR beta chain sequence together with its context. Trimming removed 5 bases at V and 3 bases at J, with 8 bases between. This CDR3 has 12 residues. The germline V gene has CDR1 SNHLY and CDR2 FYNNEI. This sample was taken from a study of T cell changes during pregnancy in multiple sclerosis. Clones were read by immunoSEQ multiplex PCR, and TCRdb kept only the in-frame ones, dropping some. The repertoire has tens of thousands of clones, about 88% of them found once; the top ten carry approximately 0.5%. The specimen was CD4+ T cells from peripheral blood mononuclear cells, collected in the first trimester of pregnancy. The sequence derives from a female donor with multiple sclerosis, enrolled in a pregnancy study. This chain links TRBV2 with TRBJ2-7; no clear D gene. CDR3 protein: CASSYSNYEQYF. The DNA of the CDR3 is TGTGCCAGCAGTTACAGCAACTACGAGCAGTACTTC.